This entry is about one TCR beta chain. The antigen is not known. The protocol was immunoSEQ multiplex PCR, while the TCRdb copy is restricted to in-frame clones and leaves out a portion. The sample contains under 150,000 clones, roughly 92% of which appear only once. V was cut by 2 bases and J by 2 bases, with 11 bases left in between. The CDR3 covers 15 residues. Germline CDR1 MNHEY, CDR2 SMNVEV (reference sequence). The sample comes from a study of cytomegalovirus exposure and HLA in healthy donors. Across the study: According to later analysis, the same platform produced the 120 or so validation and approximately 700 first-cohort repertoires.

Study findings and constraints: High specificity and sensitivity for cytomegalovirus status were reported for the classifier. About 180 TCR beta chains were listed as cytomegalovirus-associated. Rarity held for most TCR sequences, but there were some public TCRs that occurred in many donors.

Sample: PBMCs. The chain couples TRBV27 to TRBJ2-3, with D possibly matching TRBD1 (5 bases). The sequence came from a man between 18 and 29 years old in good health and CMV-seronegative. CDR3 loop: CASSLQGGFTDTQYF. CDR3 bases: TGTGCCAGCAGTTTACAGGGCGGCTTCACAGATACGCAGTATTTT.